This T cell receptor beta chain was found in a study of T cells after posttransplantation cyclophosphamide. Busulfan-fludarabine conditioning, marrow transplant, and cyclophosphamide on days +3 and +4 were administered. Notes on this clone: Its antigen is undetermined.

Profiling relied on immunoSEQ multiplex PCR, and the TCRdb table lists in-frame clones only, not all of them. This table has around 18,000 clones, 77% appearing once. Study outcomes and limitations: Recipient CMV seropositivity and CMV reactivation strongly tracked TRB clonality. Skin or GI-infiltrating T cells shared few TRB sequences with blood. Later post-transplant blood repertoires were often dominated by donor CD8+ memory clones.

The CDR3 is 15 residues long. V lost 4 bases, J lost 7 bases, and 5 bases stayed unmatched. Per the germline V gene, CDR1 is SGHTA and CDR2 is FQGTGA. The chain uses TRBV7-3 and TRBJ2-1; the match to TRBD2 covers 12 bases. The sequencing used CD8+ T cells sorted from PBMCs, collected 1,700 to 2,000 days after a stem cell transplant with posttransplant cyclophosphamide. The sequence derives from a female patient aged 35 to 55 who received an allogeneic stem cell transplant from a related donor, was CMV-positive, and had no GVHD. Some T cells may be transferred from the graft donor. The CDR3 protein is CASSSSGGALNEQFF. The CDR3, as DNA: TGTGCCAGCAGCTCTAGCGGGGGGGCCTTGAATGAGCAGTTCTTC.